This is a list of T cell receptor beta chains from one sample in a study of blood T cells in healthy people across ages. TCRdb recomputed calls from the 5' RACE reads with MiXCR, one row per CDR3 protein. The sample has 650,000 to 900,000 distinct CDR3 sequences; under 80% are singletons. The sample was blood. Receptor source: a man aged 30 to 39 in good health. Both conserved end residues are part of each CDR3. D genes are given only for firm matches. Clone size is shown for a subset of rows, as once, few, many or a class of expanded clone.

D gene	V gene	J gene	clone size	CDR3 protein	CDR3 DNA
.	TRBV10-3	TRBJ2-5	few	CAISESQPRRSETQYF	TGTGCCATCAGTGAGTCGCAACCGAGGCGGAGTGAGACCCAGTACTTC
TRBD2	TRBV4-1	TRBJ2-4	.	CASSQVPSGGYGGIQYF	TGCGCCAGCAGCCAAGTTCCTAGCGGGGGGTATGGGGGCATTCAGTACTTC
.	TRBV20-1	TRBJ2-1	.	CSAMLRTSSYNEQFF	TGCAGTGCTATGCTACGCACTAGCTCCTACAATGAGCAGTTCTTC
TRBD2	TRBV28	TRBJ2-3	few	CASSPYRRSSGGADTQYF	TGTGCCAGCAGCCCCTATAGACGGAGTAGCGGGGGGGCAGATACGCAGTATTTT
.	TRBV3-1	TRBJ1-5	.	CASSHRDAQPQHF	TGTGCCAGCAGCCACAGGGACGCTCAGCCCCAGCATTTT
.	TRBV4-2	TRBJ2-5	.	CACSRSNGREETQYF	TGTGCCTGCAGCCGAAGTAACGGCAGGGAAGAGACCCAGTACTTC
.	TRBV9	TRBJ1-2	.	CASSMSLQPGRDYGYTF	TGTGCCAGCAGCATGTCCCTCCAGCCGGGCAGGGACTATGGCTACACCTTC
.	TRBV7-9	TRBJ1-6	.	CASTQLQDSPLHF	TGTGCCAGCACCCAGCTTCAGGATTCACCCCTCCACTTT
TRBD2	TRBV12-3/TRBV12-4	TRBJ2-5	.	CASSRTSGEFGTQYF	TGTGCCAGCAGCCGGACTAGCGGGGAGTTTGGGACCCAGTACTTC
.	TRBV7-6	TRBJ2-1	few	CASSHFFPGQGDNEQFF	TGTGCCAGCAGCCACTTCTTTCCCGGCCAAGGGGACAATGAGCAGTTCTTC
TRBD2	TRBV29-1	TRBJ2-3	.	CSVRASGGFDTQYF	TGCAGCGTGAGAGCTAGCGGGGGGTTCGATACGCAGTATTTT
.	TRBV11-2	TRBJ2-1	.	CASSFGQRAEQFF	TGTGCCAGCAGCTTTGGGCAGAGGGCTGAGCAGTTCTTC
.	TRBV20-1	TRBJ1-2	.	CSARRSRTDGYTF	TGCAGTGCTAGAAGGTCGCGGACCGATGGCTACACCTTC
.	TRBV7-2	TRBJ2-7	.	CASSLAGSLGRRGTYEQYF	TGTGCCAGCAGCTTAGCGGGGTCCCTGGGCAGGCGGGGTACCTACGAGCAGTACTTC
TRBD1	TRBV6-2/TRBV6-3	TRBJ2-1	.	CASSAVGGAFSSSYNEQFF	TGTGCCAGCAGTGCCGTAGGGGGCGCATTTTCGAGCTCCTACAATGAGCAGTTCTTC
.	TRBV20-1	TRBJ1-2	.	CSASYYGYTF	TGCAGTGCTAGCTACTATGGCTACACCTTC
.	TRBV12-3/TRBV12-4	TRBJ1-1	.	CASSPGQFEAFF	TGTGCCAGCAGTCCCGGACAGTTTGAAGCTTTCTTT
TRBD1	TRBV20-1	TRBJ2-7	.	CSARVFTQGSYNEQYF	TGCAGTGCTAGAGTTTTTACACAGGGGTCCTACAATGAGCAGTACTTC
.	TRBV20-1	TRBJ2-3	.	CSAAGALSTDTQYF	TGCAGTGCCGCCGGGGCGCTAAGCACAGATACGCAGTATTTT
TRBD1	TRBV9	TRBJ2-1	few	CASAGTGNEQFF	TGTGCCTCCGCAGGGACAGGCAATGAGCAGTTCTTC
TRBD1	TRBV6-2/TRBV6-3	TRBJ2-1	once	CASSSQDRVGRGLYNEQFF	TGTGCCAGCAGTTCCCAAGATCGCGTCGGCAGGGGGCTCTACAATGAGCAGTTCTTC
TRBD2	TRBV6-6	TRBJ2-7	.	CASLNRATSGGYEQYF	TGTGCCAGCCTAAATCGAGCCACTAGCGGGGGCTACGAGCAGTACTTC
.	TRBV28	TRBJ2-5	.	CASSEGTREETQYF	TGTGCCAGCAGCGAGGGGACAAGAGAAGAGACCCAGTACTTC
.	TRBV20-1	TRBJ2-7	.	CSAPFDGSYEQYF	TGCAGTGCTCCCTTCGACGGCTCCTACGAGCAGTACTTC
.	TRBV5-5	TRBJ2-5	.	CASRGGVGETQYF	TGTGCCAGCAGAGGCGGGGTGGGGGAGACCCAGTACTTC
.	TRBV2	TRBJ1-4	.	CASSERDTRGEKLFF	TGTGCCAGCAGTGAAAGGGACACCCGGGGTGAAAAACTGTTTTTT
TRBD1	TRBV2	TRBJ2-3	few	CASKQGNTDTQYF	TGTGCCAGTAAACAGGGGAACACAGATACGCAGTATTTT
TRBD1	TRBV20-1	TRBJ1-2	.	CSAKLRDSHYGYTF	TGCAGTGCTAAACTCCGGGACAGTCACTATGGCTACACCTTC